This T cell receptor (beta chain) was documented in a study of blood T cell repertoires in COVID-19. Study summary: Italy, Spain and the United States were the sources of the convalescent and acute COVID-19 samples. PBMCs, B-cell-depleted T cells, or T cells provided the cDNA or gDNA that made up the material.

This CDR3 comprises 17 residues. J was trimmed by 0 bases and V by 4 bases; bases with no gene match: 10. The germline V gene encodes CDR1 SGHRS and CDR2 YFSETQ. Per the authors' pipeline: Nucleated cell number was recorded as an estimate derived from reference gene primer amplification. Generated by immunoSEQ multiplex PCR, the TCRdb table keeps only in-frame clones and is missing some. Clone size and V and J calls were adopted from that table, with D and trimming inferred from the DNA. This table holds 75,000 to 100,000 clones, roughly 88% found once. The receptor was derived from a man between 65 and 80 years old with acute or convalescent COVID-19. The specimen sequenced was peripheral blood. V usage is TRBV5-1 and J usage is TRBJ1-1; the match to TRBD1 covers 9 bases. CDR3 DNA: TGCGCCAGCAGCCCCGGACAGGGGCAGGCTATGAACACTGAAGCTTTCTTT. The encoded protein is CASSPGQGQAMNTEAFF.